The 4 T cell receptor beta chains below were found in one sample sequenced in a study of metastatic and nonmetastatic thyroid tumors. TCRdb re-called the PCR reads with MiXCR. Found here are about 89,000 clones, about 12% of them singletons; the top ten hold around 10%. The entire patient cohort was treatment-naive prior to thyroid surgery. The sequencing input was tumor tissue. The receptors derive from a female donor with papillary thyroid cancer or a benign thyroid nodule (not recorded which). Some clones in this sample may be carry-over from other donors' samples.

The chain combines TRBV18 with TRBJ2-5; TRBD1 aligns across 7 bases. The junction had 3 bases not matched to a gene; V was cut back by 4 bases and J by 4 bases. Germline-derived CDR1 and CDR2 are KGHSH and LQKENI. CDR3 length equals 13 residues. The DNA for the CDR3 is TGTGCCAGCTCACAAGGGGGCGGAGAGACCCAGTACTTC. Its protein product is CASSQGGGETQYF.

Ten or more counts support this clone. Distinct nucleotide sequences in the sample also encode this CDR3. The chain employs TRBV30 and TRBJ2-3; D gene unclear. This CDR3 region has 14 residues. V lost 4 bases and J lost 0, with 11 bases in between. Looked up from germline, CDR1 is GTSNPN and CDR2 is SVGIG (reference sequence). CDR3 nucleotides: TGTGCCTGGATGAAGAGCATTAGCACAGATACGCAGTATTTT. Translating gives CAWMKSISTDTQYF.

The chain uses TRBV6-5 and TRBJ2-7, with TRBD2 identical over 8 bases. J lost 2 bases, V lost 6 bases, and 18 bases had no gene match. Germline lookup yields CDR1 MNHEY and CDR2 SVGAGI. The CDR3 has 18 residues. The CDR3 loop is CASSFSSSGIIGTYEQYF. The CDR3 DNA sequence: TGTGCCAGCAGCTTTTCTAGTAGCGGGATAATAGGTACCTACGAGCAGTACTTC.

There are many counts of this clone. The chain recombines TRBV19 with TRBJ2-2, with D possibly being TRBD1 or TRBD2 (6 bases each). CDR1 LNHDA and CDR2 SQIVND come from the germline V gene (reference sequence). This CDR3 region has 16 residues. Between the trimmed V and J ends, which lost 9 bases and 7 bases, there was a span of 24 bases. This CDR3 is CASVSGASLRSGELFF. The CDR3 region has the DNA TGTGCCAGCGTCTCGGGGGCCTCGCTTCGGAGCGGGGAGCTGTTTTTT.